This T cell receptor beta chain was captured by sequencing in a study of T cell changes during pregnancy in multiple sclerosis. Profiling relied on immunoSEQ multiplex PCR, and the TCRdb table lists in-frame clones only, not all of them. The sample includes about 42,000 clones, 80% to 95% seen only once; the top ten take over 1.5%. CDR3 size: 15 residues. Germline values: CDR1 SGHNT, CDR2 YYREEE (reference sequence). V was pared by 5 bases and J by 1 base, with 8 bases of the junction left unmatched. The TCR sequence derives from a female donor in good health, enrolled as a control in a pregnancy study. V is TRBV5-4 and J is TRBJ1-1; 7 bases align to TRBD1. Sample: CD4+ T cells from peripheral blood mononuclear cells, taken after pregnancy. The CDR3 DNA sequence: TGTGCCAGCAGTTCCAAAGGGACAGCGAACACTGAAGCTTTCTTT. Its translation: CASSSKGTANTEAFF.